The rows below give T cell receptor beta chains drawn from one sample of a study of T-cell reconstitution after alpha-beta-depleted transplantation in children. TCRdb reprocessed the PCR reads with MiXCR, giving one entry per CDR3 protein. This table holds 480,000 or so distinct CDR3 sequences, 10% to 13% found once. The sample consisted of PBMCs, taken before TCRalphabeta/CD19-depleted stem cell transplant. The receptors derive from a child younger than 10 with inherited bone marrow failure, due to receive a stem cell transplant. Each CDR3 is given with its conserved first and last residue. The D gene is left open where the match is weak. The size entry is marked missing in some rows and otherwise reads once, few, many or a size class.

V gene,clone size,J gene,D gene,CDR3 DNA,CDR3 protein
TRBV11-2,few,TRBJ1-4,.,TGTGCCAGCAGCTTAGGTCCCTACACCCCAACTAATGAAAAACTGTTTTTT,CASSLGPYTPTNEKLFF
TRBV4-3,many,TRBJ1-2,.,TGCGCCAGCAGCCAAACGGGACGTGCCTATGGCTACACCTTC,CASSQTGRAYGYTF
TRBV30,.,TRBJ1-4,.,TGTGCCTGGACGCCTGGGGGCACTAATGAAAAACTGTTTTTT,CAWTPGGTNEKLFF
TRBV12-3/TRBV12-4,many,TRBJ1-5,.,TGTGCCAGCAGTTTACAGGTGGAGTCGAATCAGCCCCAGCATTTT,CASSLQVESNQPQHF
TRBV4-1,many,TRBJ2-1,.,TGCGCCAGCAGCCAAGAGCCGAGGAATGAGCAGTTCTTC,CASSQEPRNEQFF
TRBV12-3/TRBV12-4,many,TRBJ2-1,.,TGTGCCAGCAGTTTCGTAGGACCAATCAGGGATGAGCAGTTCTTC,CASSFVGPIRDEQFF
TRBV20-1,many,TRBJ2-4,.,TGCAGTGTAATCGTGAGCAGGGACCTAGCCAAAAACATTCAGTACTTC,CSVIVSRDLAKNIQYF
TRBV7-9,few,TRBJ2-1,.,TGTGCCAGCAGCTCAAGGACAGCAAGCTCCTACAATGAGCAGTTCTTC,CASSSRTASSYNEQFF
TRBV12-3/TRBV12-4,many,TRBJ2-7,.,TGTGCCAGCAGCCCCACTAGACGGGATACCTACGAGCAGTACTTC,CASSPTRRDTYEQYF
TRBV5-6,few,TRBJ2-3,TRBD2,TGTGCCAGCAGCGCTAGACTAGCGGGATCGGATACGCAGTATTTT,CASSARLAGSDTQYF